This T cell receptor (beta chain) came from a study of cytomegalovirus exposure and HLA in healthy donors. PCR was performed using 60 Vbeta and 13 Jbeta primers. The assay was immunoSEQ multiplex PCR, and TCRdb's table has in-frame clones only and misses some. The data contain roughly 130,000 clones, 79% of them seen just once; the ten biggest clones take up more than 0.95%. Germline values: CDR1 SGHNT, CDR2 YYREEE (reference sequence). This CDR3 is 14 amino acids long. V shed 2 bases and J 1 base; nucleotides not matched to a gene: 2. This rearrangement joins TRBV5-4 to TRBJ1-2; 7 bases align to TRBD1. The source material was PBMCs. The receptor was derived from a man between 18 and 29 years old in good health and CMV-seronegative. This CDR3 reads CASSFRQGNYGYTF. The DNA for the CDR3 is TGTGCCAGCAGCTTTCGACAGGGTAACTATGGCTACACCTTC.